The rows below give T cell receptor beta chains drawn from one sample of a study of metastatic and nonmetastatic thyroid tumors. From the PCR reads, TCRdb re-called clones with MiXCR. This sample has tens of thousands of clones; approximately 16% occur once, and the top ten carry about 9.9%. What was sequenced was tumor tissue. Receptors originate from a female donor with papillary thyroid cancer or a benign thyroid nodule (not recorded which). Some clones in this sample may be carry-over from other donors' samples. Both conserved end residues are part of each CDR3. A D gene is named only where the DNA matches it firmly. Some rows mark clone size as missing; the rest say once, few, many or name a class of expanded clone.

>TRBV20-1|.|TRBJ1-1|many
CNTGPQNTEAFF
TGCAACACCGGGCCCCAGAACACTGAAGCTTTCTTT
>TRBV30|.|TRBJ2-6|few
CAWLGSGANVLTF
TGTGCCTGGTTGGGGTCTGGGGCCAACGTCCTGACTTTC
>TRBV7-2|.|TRBJ1-3|.
CASSSAGFGNTIYF
TGTGCCAGCAGCTCCGCAGGGTTCGGAAACACCATATATTTT
>TRBV7-9|TRBD1|TRBJ2-5|.
CASSWTGRGTQYF
TGTGCCAGCAGCTGGACAGGACGAGGGACCCAGTACTTC
>TRBV10-3|TRBD1|TRBJ2-1|many
CAIFRQGIGEQFF
TGTGCCATCTTTCGACAGGGTATAGGTGAGCAGTTCTTC
>TRBV4-2|.|TRBJ1-5|many
CASSQEGSQNQPQHF
TGTGCCAGCAGCCAAGAAGGTTCTCAGAATCAGCCCCAGCATTTT
>TRBV3-1|.|TRBJ2-7|many
CASSGGAATRGEQYF
TGTGCCAGCAGTGGGGGAGCAGCAACCCGGGGCGAGCAGTACTTC
>TRBV2|.|TRBJ2-1|many
CASSRDSTPQFF
TGTGCCAGCAGTCGGGACTCCACCCCTCAGTTCTTC
>TRBV5-1|TRBD1|TRBJ1-2|many
CASKGQGFHGYTF
TGCGCCAGCAAGGGACAGGGGTTTCATGGCTACACCTTC
>TRBV12-3/TRBV12-4|.|TRBJ1-2|many
CASSPTGPGYTF
TGTGCCAGCAGCCCTACAGGGCCGGGCTACACCTTC
>TRBV19|.|TRBJ2-7|many
CASRDGARRSYEQYF
TGTGCCAGTAGAGACGGGGCTCGGCGAAGTTACGAGCAGTACTTC
>TRBV15|.|TRBJ2-4|many
CATSSGFAKNIQYF
TGTGCCACCAGCAGTGGCTTCGCCAAAAACATTCAGTACTTC
>TRBV29-1|.|TRBJ2-1|many
CSVDNRRASDEQFF
TGCAGCGTTGATAACCGGAGGGCCTCGGATGAGCAGTTCTTC
>TRBV4-3|.|TRBJ2-2|many
CASSQDLASGYTGELFF
TGCGCCAGCAGCCAAGATCTAGCGTCGGGTTACACCGGGGAGCTGTTTTTT
>TRBV19|.|TRBJ1-1|many
CASSPAGGRGTEAFF
TGTGCCAGTAGCCCCGCCGGGGGCCGTGGAACTGAAGCTTTCTTT
>TRBV29-1|.|TRBJ1-1|many
CSGGGQNTEAFF
TGCAGCGGTGGGGGCCAGAACACTGAAGCTTTCTTT
>TRBV6-1|TRBD1|TRBJ1-2|few
CASSLSGQLYGYTF
TGTGCCAGCAGTCTATCGGGACAGCTCTATGGCTACACCTTC
>TRBV29-1|TRBD1|TRBJ1-2|many
CSVRTGAYGYTF
TGCAGCGTCCGGACAGGAGCCTATGGCTACACCTTC
>TRBV7-3|TRBD1|TRBJ2-2|once
CASILQGSSTGELFF
TGTGCCAGCATCTTACAGGGGTCGAGCACCGGGGAGCTGTTTTTT
>TRBV12-3/TRBV12-4|.|TRBJ2-2|many
CASSPRSAAHSGELFF
TGTGCCAGCAGCCCCCGGAGCGCCGCACACTCCGGGGAGCTGTTTTTT
>TRBV3-1|.|TRBJ2-7|many
CASSQAAYEQYF
TGTGCCAGCAGCCAAGCAGCCTACGAGCAGTACTTC
>TRBV24-1|TRBD1|TRBJ2-5|.
CATSDSSGQGMVQETQYF
TGTGCCACCAGTGACTCTTCCGGACAGGGGATGGTCCAAGAGACCCAGTACTTC
>TRBV9|TRBD2|TRBJ2-1|.
CASSVGGLAGVPPEQFF
TGTGCCAGCAGCGTAGGGGGGCTAGCGGGAGTGCCTCCTGAGCAGTTCTTC
>TRBV27|.|TRBJ2-5|many
CASSLAGVQETQYF
TGTGCCAGCTCCCTCGCAGGAGTACAAGAGACCCAGTACTTC
>TRBV9|.|TRBJ2-1|many
CASSVGNNEQFF
TGTGCCAGCAGCGTAGGAAACAATGAGCAGTTCTTC
>TRBV2|.|TRBJ1-4|many
CASSEAQLGRGEEKLFF
TGTGCCAGCAGTGAAGCTCAACTGGGGAGGGGTGAGGAAAAACTGTTTTTT
>TRBV5-1|.|TRBJ1-4|many
CASSLTGAVREKLFF
TGCGCCAGCAGCTTGACGGGGGCAGTAAGGGAAAAACTGTTTTTT
>TRBV20-1|.|TRBJ1-4|many
CSAALATNEKLFF
TGCAGTGCCGCGCTTGCAACTAATGAAAAACTGTTTTTT
>TRBV19|.|TRBJ1-2|many
CARGPLLQGGYGYTF
TGTGCCAGAGGCCCCCTCCTTCAGGGTGGATATGGCTACACCTTC
>TRBV6-4|TRBD2|TRBJ2-7|many
CASSDGGQGLNTSGRSYEQYF
TGTGCCAGCAGTGACGGTGGTCAGGGACTTAATACTAGCGGGCGTTCCTACGAGCAGTACTTC
>TRBV7-2|.|TRBJ1-2|.
CASSDRRETILGYTF
TGTGCCAGCAGCGACAGACGGGAGACAATCTTGGGATACACCTTC
>TRBV6-1|TRBD1|TRBJ1-1|many
CASSLQGQVNTEAFF
TGTGCCAGCAGTCTACAGGGGCAGGTGAACACTGAAGCTTTCTTT
>TRBV6-1|TRBD2|TRBJ2-3|few
CASRPGRGGTDTQYF
TGTGCCAGCAGGCCGGGGCGGGGGGGCACAGATACGCAGTATTTT
>TRBV20-1|.|TRBJ1-5|.
CSASGEPQHF
TGCAGTGCTAGTGGGGAGCCCCAGCATTTT